Presented here are 9 T cell receptor beta chains from one specimen sequenced in a study of cytomegalovirus exposure and HLA in healthy donors. The primer mix had 60 Vbeta and 13 Jbeta primers. The protocol was immunoSEQ multiplex PCR, while the TCRdb copy is restricted to in-frame clones and leaves out a portion. The sample lists 150,000 to 200,000 clones; roughly 80% were seen once. Sequencing was performed on PBMCs. These receptors were collected from a woman between 40 and 50 years old in good health and CMV-seronegative.

The rearrangement joins TRBV10-3 to TRBJ2-1; 9 bases agree with TRBD2. V was pared by 8 bases and J by 8 bases, with 4 bases of the junction left unmatched. The CDR3 spans 12 residues. Germline V lookup: CDR1 ENHRY, CDR2 SYGVKD. CDR3 region: CAIEAGGDEQFF. In DNA, the CDR3 is TGTGCCATCGAAGCGGGGGGTGATGAGCAGTTCTTC.

The chain recombines TRBV28 with TRBJ2-5, with 11 nucleotides matching TRBD2. This CDR3 is 17 amino acids long. Trimming removed 5 bases from V and 1 base from J; junction bases left unmatched: 9. Germline-derived CDR1 and CDR2 are MDHEN and SYDVKM. CDR3 protein: CASSILRLAGFQETQYF. In nucleotides, the CDR3 is TGTGCCAGCAGTATCCTGAGACTAGCGGGATTCCAAGAGACCCAGTACTTC.

This chain links TRBV15 with TRBJ2-1; TRBD1 agrees at 9 bases. Germline trimming cut 3 bases from V and 11 bases from J; bases unmatched to any gene: 5. The length of the CDR3 is 13 residues. The V gene's germline CDR1 is LNHNV and CDR2 YYDKDF (reference sequence). CDR3 bases: TGTGCCACCAGCAGCGATACAGGGGGCCAGCAGTTCTTC. Protein sequence: CATSSDTGGQQFF. Supplemented by reference TRBV15 and TRBJ2-1, the full variable domain reads DAMVIQNPRYQVTQFGKPVTLSCSQTLNHNVMYWYQQKSSQAPKLLFHYYDKDFNNEADTPDNFQSRRPNTSFCFLDIRSPGLGDTAMYLCATSSDTGGQQFFGPGTRLTVL.

The rearrangement uses TRBV7-9 and TRBJ1-2, with D unresolved. The V end lost 1 base, the J end lost 3 bases, and 12 bases lay between the germline ends. The CDR3 sequence is 15 residues long. Germline V gene data show CDR1 as SEHNR and CDR2 as FQNEAQ (reference sequence). CDR3 bases: TGTGCCAGCAGCTTAGGGTCTGGAGAGTACTATGGCTACACCTTC. The encoded protein is CASSLGSGEYYGYTF.

This chain uses TRBV10-3 with TRBJ2-1; D not certain. The germline gives CDR1 ENHRY, CDR2 SYGVKD. There are 14 residues in the CDR3. V lost 1 base and J 1 base, leaving 5 bases between the germline ends. The CDR3 nucleotides read TGTGCCATCAGTGAGTTTCTATCCTACAATGAGCAGTTCTTC. Protein product: CAISEFLSYNEQFF.

The chain links TRBV7-9 to TRBJ2-1; 10 nucleotides line up with TRBD1. The trim removed 4 bases at V and 8 bases at J, leaving 11 bases unmatched. The CDR3 covers 16 residues. From germline, CDR1 is SEHNR and CDR2 FQNEAQ (reference sequence). The DNA for the CDR3 is TGTGCCAGCAGCTCAACAGACAGGGGGCGCGATGATGAGCAGTTCTTC. Its translation: CASSSTDRGRDDEQFF.

The genes are TRBV7-3 and TRBJ2-1, with D possibly being TRBD2 (5 bases). This CDR3 region has 13 residues. Trimming took off 2 bases at V and 6 bases at J, with 8 bases between the two ends. Germline V gives CDR1 SGHTA, CDR2 FQGTGA. CDR3 residues: CASSLGGSNEQFF. In DNA form, the CDR3 reads TGTGCCAGCAGCTTAGGAGGCTCCAATGAGCAGTTCTTC.

The gene calls are TRBV7-6 and TRBJ1-1; 7 nucleotides agree with TRBD1. The CDR3 is 13 amino acids. Per the germline V gene, CDR1 is SGHVS and CDR2 is FNYEAQ. The V and J ends lost 0 bases and 8 bases, in that order; junction bases with no gene match: 3. The CDR3 here is CASSLATGREAFF. In DNA form, the CDR3 reads TGTGCCAGCAGCTTAGCGACAGGGAGAGAAGCTTTCTTT.

The V call is TRBV7-9, the J call TRBJ2-6, with 7 nucleotides matching TRBD1. V was clipped by 8 bases and J by 0 bases; unmatched bases: 16. Germline CDR1 is SEHNR and CDR2 is FQNEAQ (reference sequence). CDR3 length equals 19 residues. CDR3 sequence (DNA): TGTGCCAGCGCCCTAGGGGGCAGGCGAGCCCACTCTGGGGCCAACGTCCTGACTTTC. This encodes CASALGGRRAHSGANVLTF.